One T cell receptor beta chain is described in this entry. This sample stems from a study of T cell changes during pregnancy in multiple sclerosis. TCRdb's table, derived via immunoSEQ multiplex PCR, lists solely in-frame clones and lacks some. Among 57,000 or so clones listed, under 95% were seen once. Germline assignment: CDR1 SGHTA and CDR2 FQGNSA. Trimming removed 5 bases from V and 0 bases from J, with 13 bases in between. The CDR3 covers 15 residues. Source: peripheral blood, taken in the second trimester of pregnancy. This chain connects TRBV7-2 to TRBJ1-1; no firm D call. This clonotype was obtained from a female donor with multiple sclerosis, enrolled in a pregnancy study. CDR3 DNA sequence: TGTGCCAGCAGCCCCGGTACGGGGATGAACACTGAAGCTTTCTTT. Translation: CASSPGTGMNTEAFF.